The entry below gives a single TCR beta chain sequence along with its context. These data belong to a study of T-cell reconstitution after alpha-beta-depleted transplantation in children. Preparation of the TCRbeta library involved a method that used unique molecular identifiers. TCRdb itself ran the PCR reads through MiXCR, one entry per CDR3 protein. The sample lists some 300,000 distinct CDR3 sequences, 10% to 13% seen once, with 2% to 2.5% in the top ten. The origin of this receptor is a human donor who donated a stem cell graft to a child with acute lymphoblastic leukemia. The sample consisted of PBMCs from the stem cell graft donor, taken from the stem cell graft.

DNA of the CDR3: TGTGCCAGCAGCTTAGGGGCTTCCCTTTCCTACAATGAGCAGTTCTTC. Protein product: CASSLGASLSYNEQFF. The chain links TRBV7-6 to TRBJ2-1, with D unresolved. The CDR3 runs to 16 residues. Trimming cost V 1 base and J 1 base, with 11 bases left between them. Germline CDR1 and CDR2: SGHVS and FNYEAQ.